This T cell receptor beta chain originates from a study of a mutant IDH1 vaccine in newly diagnosed glioma (dated by TCRdb to about 2021). In the study overall: Vaccination was initiated 4-6 weeks after radiotherapy alone, or concurrently with temozolomide cycles in the chemotherapy-containing groups. Of the approximately 34 treated patients, approximately 62% were male and roughly 40% were female, and a mean age of 40.4 years was recorded. Before enrollment, patients had received standard therapy of radiotherapy alone, temozolomide alone, or radiochemotherapy with temozolomide; most received the combination. The week-35 safety follow-up took place at visit V12, and the week-47 end of study took place at visit V13. Six visits were used for peripheral blood collection: V03 (baseline), V05, V07, V10, V12 and V13. For exploratory analyses, around 26 treated patients had longitudinal TCRB deep sequencing done wherever samples were available.

The CDR3, cysteine through phenylalanine, is 12 amino acids long. Only CDR3 DNA remains: 36 bases, in frame from the first base. CDR1 and CDR2 (SNHLY, FYNNEI) derive from the germline V gene. The trim is 5 bases for V and 7 bases for J, with a gap of 11 bases between the germline ends. Details on this clone: Its antigen remains undetermined. Nothing much larger sits one base from this clone, and base qualities are not available.

Results and caveats for the whole study, not just this receptor: According to the authors, sample limitations meant that analyses of patient blood samples could not be reproduced. Availability determined which PBMC samples were chosen for TCRB deep sequencing. Pseudoprogression seemed to be unrelated to changes in the top peripheral T cell clonotypes found by TCRB sequencing. Immune responses induced by the vaccine were seen in roughly 95% of patients across multiple MHC alleles.

The time point label for this specimen denotes: week 35, safety follow-up. Every vaccine dose consisted of 300 ug of a 20-mer mutant IDH1 peptide in Montanide, administered subcutaneously together with topical imiquimod. Eight vaccinations were administered to patients in weeks 1, 3, 5, 7, 11, 15, 19 and 23, corresponding to visits V03 through V10. The donors had newly diagnosed IDH1-mutant astrocytomas of WHO grade 3 or 4 that showed loss of nuclear ATRX. The samples were drawn from NOA16, a multicentre, single-arm, open-label phase I trial in Germany that tested a mutant IDH1 peptide vaccine in humans for the first time. The DNeasy Blood and Tissue Kit was used to extract genomic DNA from EDTA blood for TCRB sequencing. Library preparation employed the immunoSEQ multiplex PCR assay. Rearranged TCR beta chain sequences were amplified with the hsTCRB Kit following the manufacturer's protocol. Sequencing of TCRB libraries was carried out on an Illumina MiSeq. The original methods were these. Demultiplexing, trimming and gene mapping were performed with the kit vendor's proprietary platform. Entries here come from immuneACCESS through TCRdb and include only in-frame sequences with V and J called. Some clones fail to appear in such tables; in the studies checked, an unresolved V gene covers under half of the shortfall, and the cause of the remainder is unknown. For V, J and clone size, that table is used; D and trimming come from the DNA. For this sample the table gives tens of thousands of clones, of which roughly 71% were detected only once. The biggest ten clones account for about 4.9% of the sample.

The rearranged segments are TRBV2 and TRBJ1-2; too little of a D gene remains to name it. The sequence came from a man aged 45-60 years with glioma. This specimen consisted of PBMCs, obtained from a glioma patient whose treatment included an IDH1 peptide vaccine. DNA sequence: TGTGCCAGCAGTCCTGACATTGGTGGCTACACCTTC. This codes for CASSPDIGGYTF. Supplemented by the reference TRBV2 and TRBJ1-2 proteins around the CDR3, the complete variable domain is EPEVTQTPSHQVTQMGQEVILRCVPISNHLYFYWYRQILGQKVEFLVSFYNNEISEKSEIFDDQFSVERPDGSNFTLKIRSTKLEDSAMYFCASSPDIGGYTFGSGTRLTVV.